Each of the 31 T cell receptor beta chains below was sequenced from the same sample in a study of T cell responses to AZD1222 COVID-19 vaccine. Generated by immunoSEQ multiplex PCR, the TCRdb table keeps only in-frame clones and is missing some. The sample records some 170,000 clones, roughly 91% being singletons. This specimen was peripheral blood, taken on day 0 of AZD1222 vaccination. These receptors were taken from an adult in good health.

This sequence joins TRBV11-2 and TRBJ2-2; 12 nucleotides match TRBD2. V shed 6 bases, J shed 5 bases, and the junction held 13 bases outside the gene matches. The length of the CDR3 is 18 residues. Germline V gene lookup returns CDR1 SGHAT and CDR2 FQNNGV. The CDR3 here is CASSLAGGPPRWTGELFF. Here the CDR3 DNA reads TGTGCCAGCAGTCTAGCGGGAGGGCCCCCGAGGTGGACCGGGGAGCTGTTTTTT.

The chain is built from TRBV24-1 and TRBJ2-1, with D perhaps given as TRBD1 or TRBD2 (6 bases each). CDR3 length: 16 residues. Germline CDR1 and CDR2: KGHDR and SFDVKD. Deletions cut 1 base from V and 0 bases from J, with 9 bases between. CDR3 residues: CATSDFRGLSYNEQFF. As DNA, the CDR3 is TGTGCCACCAGTGATTTTCGGGGGCTCTCCTACAATGAGCAGTTCTTC.

This clone was seen only once. The V and J genes are TRBV6-2 or TRBV6-3 and TRBJ2-1; 8 bases map to TRBD2. This CDR3 region has 15 residues. Germline V CDR1 and CDR2: MNHEY, SVGEGT. With 6 bases clipped from V and 0 bases from J, the junction kept 4 bases outside the gene matches. The CDR3 region has the DNA TGTGCCAGCAGCGCACTAGCGGCCTCCTACAATGAGCAGTTCTTC. Protein product: CASSALAASYNEQFF.

The V call is TRBV11-2, the J call TRBJ2-3; TRBD1 matches at 11 bases. Germline V CDR1 and CDR2: SGHAT, FQNNGV. The V and J ends lost 4 bases and 4 bases, in that order; junction bases with no gene match: 7. CDR3 length equals 16 residues. The CDR3 loop reads CASSSRTGGWSDTQYF. In DNA, the CDR3 is TGTGCCAGCAGCTCGCGGACAGGGGGCTGGTCAGATACGCAGTATTTT.

This clone was recorded a few times. V usage is TRBV5-1 and J usage is TRBJ1-2; D is unresolved. This CDR3 has 15 amino acids. V was pared by 0 bases and J by 3 bases, with 12 bases between. Per the germline V gene, CDR1 is SGHRS and CDR2 is YFSETQ. The DNA of the CDR3 is TGCGCCAGCAGCTTGGACGGGAGGTTGGACTATGGCTACACCTTC. It specifies CASSLDGRLDYGYTF.

The chain joins TRBV6-4 to TRBJ2-2; D is unresolved. The V gene lost 3 bases and the J gene lost 2 bases, with 7 bases spanning the gap. Germline V lookup: CDR1 MRHNA, CDR2 SNTAGT. CDR3 length: 14 residues. The CDR3 protein is CASSEWFNTGELFF. CDR3 nucleotides: TGTGCCAGCAGTGAATGGTTCAACACCGGGGAGCTGTTTTTT.

J is TRBJ1-5 and V is TRBV6-5; D call uncertain. Trimming shortened V by 0 bases and J by 1 base, and 7 bases separated the two germline ends. The CDR3 covers 15 residues. Germline CDR1 reads MNHEY; CDR2 reads SVGAGI. CDR3 DNA sequence: TGTGCCAGCAGTTACTCGGACGAAAGCAATCAGCCCCAGCATTTT. Protein sequence: CASSYSDESNQPQHF.

J is TRBJ1-5 and V is TRBV6-5, with TRBD1 identical over 8 bases. The germline V gene encodes CDR1 MNHEY and CDR2 SVGAGI. Trimming at V came to 5 bases and at J to 7 bases, leaving 4 bases not matched to a gene. This CDR3 is 13 amino acids long. Here the CDR3 DNA reads TGTGCCAGCAGTAGACAGGGGAGGCAGCCCCAGCATTTT. Its protein is CASSRQGRQPQHF.

The V call is TRBV6-4, the J call TRBJ2-1; 11 nucleotides match TRBD2. V shed 3 bases, J shed 5 bases, and the junction held 3 bases outside the gene matches. Germline CDR1 and CDR2: MRHNA and SNTAGT. The CDR3 has 15 amino acids. This CDR3 is CASSETSGGHNEQFF. In DNA form, the CDR3 reads TGTGCCAGCAGTGAAACTAGCGGGGGTCACAATGAGCAGTTCTTC.

The chain combines TRBV5-4 with TRBJ1-2; TRBD1 agrees at 8 bases. The CDR3 consists of 16 residues. CDR1 and CDR2 (germline): SGHNT, YYREEE (reference sequence). The ends lost 0 bases at V and 4 bases at J; junction bases unmatched: 8. The CDR3 is CASSLGTGTGSYGYTF. As DNA, the CDR3 is TGTGCCAGCAGCTTGGGGACCGGGACAGGTTCCTATGGCTACACCTTC.

The V call is TRBV19, the J call TRBJ1-2, with no clear D. Trimming took off 4 bases at V and 7 bases at J, with 19 bases between the two ends. The CDR3 covers 15 residues. Germline V gene data show CDR1 as LNHDA and CDR2 as SQIVND (reference sequence). DNA of the CDR3: TGTGCCAGTAGTAGACAACCGGGTCCTCAAGCTGGCTACACCTTC. As protein: CASSRQPGPQAGYTF.

The J gene is TRBJ1-6, the V gene TRBV7-8; D gene unclear. V was clipped by 5 bases and J by 10 bases, with 9 bases between them. Germline assignment: CDR1 SGHVS and CDR2 FQNEAQ. The CDR3 covers 12 residues. The CDR3 is CASSDGGSPLHF. The DNA for the CDR3 is TGTGCCAGCAGCGACGGTGGATCACCCCTCCACTTT. The full variable domain, completed using reference TRBV7-8 and TRBJ1-6, is GAGVSQSPRYKVAKRGQDVALRCDPISGHVSLFWYQQALGQGPEFLTYFQNEAQLDKSGLPSDRFFAERPEGSVSTLKIQRTQQEDSAVYLCASSDGGSPLHFGNGTRLTVT.

This rearrangement joins TRBV29-1 to TRBJ2-5; TRBD2 is a possible D gene (6 bases). CDR3 size: 14 residues. V was clipped by 5 bases and J by 4 bases, with 17 bases between them. Germline V CDR1 and CDR2: SQVTM, ANQGSEA. DNA of the CDR3: TGCAGCGTTTCCCGCGGGGTCGGGCCAGAGACCCAGTACTTC. As protein: CSVSRGVGPETQYF. Using reference TRBV29-1 and TRBJ2-5 for the parts outside the CDR3, the full variable domain is SAVISQKPSRDICQRGTSLTIQCQVDSQVTMMFWYRQQPGQSLTLIATANQGSEATYESGFVIDKFPISRPNLTFSTLTVSNMSPEDSSIYLCSVSRGVGPETQYFGPGTRLLVL.

J is TRBJ2-1 and V is TRBV7-3; D not certain. The CDR3 is made up of 17 amino acids. Trimming removed 10 bases at V and 10 bases at J, with 32 bases between. Germline V CDR1 and CDR2: SGHTA, FQGTGA. The CDR3 DNA is TGTGCCATCCCACCACCCCGCATGCGGACCCCATTTGAGGAGCAGTTCTTC. Its protein product is CAIPPPRMRTPFEEQFF.

This chain joins TRBV29-1 and TRBJ2-4, with 7 bases identical to TRBD1. The junction had 12 bases not matched to a gene; V was cut back by 4 bases and J by 0 bases. From germline, CDR1 is SQVTM and CDR2 ANQGSEA. CDR3 length equals 17 residues. The CDR3 loop is CSVGGYRGGEAKNIQYF. DNA of the CDR3: TGCAGCGTTGGGGGGTATCGAGGGGGCGAAGCCAAAAACATTCAGTACTTC.

The chain is built from TRBV7-3 and TRBJ2-6; a weak D match, TRBD1 (6 bases). Between the trimmed V and J ends, which lost 1 base and 4 bases, there was a span of 11 bases. Germline-derived CDR1 and CDR2 are SGHTA and FQGTGA. CDR3 length: 16 amino acids. The DNA of the CDR3 is TGTGCCAGCAGCTTAAGGTCAGGGGCAGGGGCCAACGTCCTGACTTTC. Translation gives CASSLRSGAGANVLTF.

The V call is TRBV21-1, the J call TRBJ1-1; TRBD1 was called by the table and not checked on the DNA. TRBV21-1 is annotated as a pseudogene. CDR3 length equals 15 residues. In nucleotides, the CDR3 is TGTGCCAGCAGTGCGGACAGGGGGTGTGACACTGAAGCTTTCTTT. As protein: CASSADRGCDTEAFF.

The chain joins TRBV9 to TRBJ1-4; weak D call: TRBD1 (5 bases). The CDR3 spans 15 residues. Trimming left V 0 bases short and J 3 bases short, with 9 bases between. The germline V gene has CDR1 SGDLS and CDR2 YYNGEE. The DNA of the CDR3 is TGTGCCAGCAGCGTAGCTGGGGGGGCTAATGAAAAACTGTTTTTT. Translated: CASSVAGGANEKLFF.

The V gene is TRBV11-2, the J gene TRBJ2-5; D is undetermined. Germline lookup yields CDR1 SGHAT and CDR2 FQNNGV. This CDR3 contains 15 residues. Between the trimmed V and J ends, which lost 5 bases and 5 bases, there was a span of 18 bases. In DNA, the CDR3 is TGTGCCAGCAGCATAAGTAATGGGCCCCGGGAGACCCAGTACTTC. This gives the protein CASSISNGPRETQYF.

This clone showed up just once. This chain uses TRBV18 with TRBJ2-7; 8 positions agree with TRBD1. Germline V gives CDR1 KGHSH, CDR2 LQKENI. The CDR3 has 16 residues. Trimming at V came to 2 bases and at J to 3 bases, leaving 9 bases not matched to a gene. The CDR3 DNA sequence: TGTGCCAGCTCACCAGATTTGACAGGGGTAGGCTACGAGCAGTACTTC. It encodes CASSPDLTGVGYEQYF.

This chain connects TRBV11-2 to TRBJ2-3; 13 bases line up with TRBD2. The CDR3 extends over 18 amino acids. J gave up 0 bases and V 1 base, and 4 bases lay outside the gene matches. Germline values: CDR1 SGHAT, CDR2 FQNNGV. This chain's CDR3 is CASSLGGLAGTSTDTQYF. CDR3 sequence (DNA): TGTGCCAGCAGCTTAGGGGGACTAGCGGGAACTAGCACAGATACGCAGTATTTT.

The chain recombines TRBV6-5 with TRBJ1-6; TRBD1 is a possible D gene (5 bases). V was clipped by 6 bases and J by 7 bases, with 16 bases between them. Germline CDR1 MNHEY, CDR2 SVGAGI. The CDR3 extends over 15 amino acids. CDR3 DNA sequence: TGTGCCAGCAGCCTGAACCGGGACCGAAATTCACCCCTCCACTTT. Translating gives CASSLNRDRNSPLHF.

This sequence joins TRBV30 and TRBJ1-6, with D possibly matching TRBD1 (6 bases). The CDR3 spans 13 residues. V was clipped by 0 bases and J by 10 bases, with 10 bases between them. Germline V CDR1 and CDR2: GTSNPN, SVGIG (reference sequence). CDR3 nucleotide sequence: TGTGCCTGGAGTGTACAGGGACGGTCACCCCTCCACTTT. Protein: CAWSVQGRSPLHF.

This sequence joins TRBV19 and TRBJ2-1, with D perhaps matching TRBD2 (5 bases). Trimming shortened V by 10 bases and J by 4 bases, and 17 bases separated the two germline ends. Germline CDR1 and CDR2: LNHDA and SQIVND (reference sequence). The CDR3 consists of 14 residues. CDR3 nucleotides: TGTGCCACTCGACCGGAGGTAAGATACAATGAGCAGTTCTTC. This codes for CATRPEVRYNEQFF.

V gene TRBV4-3 combines with J gene TRBJ2-3; 9 nucleotides align to TRBD1. Germline V gene data show CDR1 as LGHNA and CDR2 as YSLEER. The CDR3 consists of 15 residues. V lost 3 bases and J lost 6; bases outside the gene matches: 7. The CDR3 sequence: CASSHRTGAADTQYF. CDR3 DNA: TGCGCCAGCAGCCATCGGACAGGGGCCGCGGATACGCAGTATTTT.

The V call is TRBV10-1, the J call TRBJ1-1; D remains ambiguous. CDR1 and CDR2 (germline): WNHNN, SYGVQD (reference sequence). With 0 bases removed from V and 5 bases from J, the gap between germline ends came to 10 bases. The CDR3 length is 14 residues. The CDR3: CASSESKPITEAFF. DNA for the CDR3: TGCGCCAGCAGTGAGTCGAAGCCAATAACTGAAGCTTTCTTT.

The chain carries TRBV27 and TRBJ2-3; D is unclear. CDR3 length equals 16 residues. V lost 4 bases to trimming and J lost 8 bases, with 22 bases between them. Germline V gives CDR1 MNHEY, CDR2 SMNVEV (reference sequence). CDR3: CASSSPPGKSHGTQYF. The CDR3, as DNA: TGTGCCAGCAGTTCCCCCCCCGGTAAAAGTCATGGTACGCAGTATTTT.

CDR3 sequence (DNA): TGTGCCAGCAGCCAAGACGGAGCAACTAATGAAAAACTGTTTTTT. Protein sequence: CASSQDGATNEKLFF. The chain couples TRBV3-1 (or the pseudogene TRBV3-2) to TRBJ1-4; no clear D. V was trimmed by 0 bases and J by 0 bases, leaving 5 bases between them. The germline gives CDR1 LGHDT, CDR2 YNNKEL (reference sequence). The CDR3 consists of 15 residues.

The V and J genes are TRBV7-2 and TRBJ1-3; D is unclear. The CDR3 extends over 15 amino acids. V was pared by 5 bases and J by 4 bases, with 15 bases between. The germline gives CDR1 SGHTA, CDR2 FQGNSA. CDR3 residues: CASSATRDRGNTIYF. The CDR3 DNA reads as TGTGCCAGCAGCGCCACCCGGGATAGGGGAAACACCATATATTTT.

The genes are TRBV4-3 and TRBJ1-3; TRBD1 might be the D (5 bases). The CDR3 length is 17 residues. CDR1 and CDR2 (germline): LGHNA, YSLEER. V dropped 1 base and J dropped 0 bases, with 13 bases sitting between them. CDR3 in DNA: TGCGCCAGCAGCCAAGGCCAATCAGGGTTCTCTGGAAACACCATATATTTT. It codes for CASSQGQSGFSGNTIYF.

This chain connects TRBV10-1 to TRBJ1-1; D call uncertain. The length of the CDR3 is 13 residues. Trimming took off 0 bases at V and 8 bases at J, with 10 bases between the two ends. Looked up from germline, CDR1 is WNHNN and CDR2 is SYGVQD (reference sequence). CDR3 bases: TGCGCCAGCAGTGAGTCCCCAACGGCAGAAGCTTTCTTT. This sequence encodes CASSESPTAEAFF.